This T cell receptor (beta chain) was retrieved from a study of vaccination effects on CD4 cells after COVID-19. The CDR3 is 13 amino acids. V was clipped by 8 bases and J by 1 base, with 11 bases between them. The germline V gene has CDR1 LNHDA and CDR2 SQIVND (reference sequence). About this clone: Its antigen remains unknown.

Ahead of sequencing, the ViraFEST assay grew antigen-specific CD4+ T cells using viral peptide pools. Researchers isolated CD4+ T cells once approximately ten days of culture had elapsed. Assay: immunoSEQ multiplex PCR; the TCRdb copy retains only in-frame clones and omits some. The sample holds about 60,000 clones, roughly 79% seen once. The TCR originated in a human donor who received a COVID-19 vaccine. The input for sequencing was CD4+ T cells from PBMCs cultured with HCoV-229E spike peptides, taken before COVID-19 vaccination. This rearrangement joins TRBV19 to TRBJ1-1; D not certain. This chain's CDR3 is CASCRDSNTEAFF. CDR3 nucleotides: TGTGCCAGTTGTAGGGATTCGAACACTGAAGCTTTCTTT.